This is a list of T cell receptor beta chains from one sample in a study of neurological immune-mediated disorders. From the 5' RACE reads, TCRdb called clonotypes with MiXCR, one entry per CDR3 protein. The sample records about 71,000 distinct CDR3 sequences, around 3.7% being singletons. Specimen: PBMCs. These receptors were obtained from a middle-aged man with multiple sclerosis. Both conserved end residues are part of each CDR3. D genes are given only for firm matches. Not all rows give a size; the values are once, few, many and, for expanded clones, a class.

TGTGCCAGCACCTCCCGGGACACTTCCTACGAGCAGTACTTC | CASTSRDTSYEQYF | TRBJ2-7 | . | many | TRBV7-8
TGCGCCAGCAGCCGCGACGGGGACCCAGCTAACTATGGCTACACCTTC | CASSRDGDPANYGYTF | TRBJ1-2 | . | many | TRBV5-1
TGTGCCAGCAGACCTTTGACTAGCTACGAGCAGTACTTC | CASRPLTSYEQYF | TRBJ2-7 | . | many | TRBV12-3/TRBV12-4
TGTGCCAACGCCCAGGGTGGCGGAAACACCATATATTTT | CANAQGGGNTIYF | TRBJ1-3 | . | many | TRBV12-3/TRBV12-4
TGTGCCAGCAGCCAAGCGGGCGGGCCTTACGAGCAGTACTTC | CASSQAGGPYEQYF | TRBJ2-7 | . | many | TRBV3-1
TGTGCCACCAGGTTGGCCCCCGGGCGAGGCTACACCTTC | CATRLAPGRGYTF | TRBJ1-2 | . | many | TRBV15
TGTGCCAGCAGCATAGGGGCGCCCACTGAAGCTTTCTTT | CASSIGAPTEAFF | TRBJ1-1 | . | many | TRBV12-3/TRBV12-4
TGCGCCAGCAGCTTGAACAGGGGGCTTGACTATGGCTACACCTTC | CASSLNRGLDYGYTF | TRBJ1-2 | TRBD1 | many | TRBV5-1
TGTGCCAGCAGTTTAGGGACTACCAGTTACGAGCAGTACTTC | CASSLGTTSYEQYF | TRBJ2-7 | . | many | TRBV12-3/TRBV12-4
TGTGCCAGCAGATACATGGGTCAAGAGACCCAGTACTTC | CASRYMGQETQYF | TRBJ2-5 | . | many | TRBV12-3/TRBV12-4
TGTGCCAGCAGTTCCTTCGCCAGCGGGAATTCACCCCTCCACTTT | CASSSFASGNSPLHF | TRBJ1-6 | . | many | TRBV7-9
TGTGCCAGCAGCGGACACCCCGACAGGGCTGGAAACACCATATATTTT | CASSGHPDRAGNTIYF | TRBJ1-3 | TRBD1 | many | TRBV9
TGTGCCAGCAGTCTGACTAGGACTAGCGGGAGCCATGAGCAGTTCTTC | CASSLTRTSGSHEQFF | TRBJ2-1 | TRBD2 | many | TRBV12-3/TRBV12-4
TGTGCCAGCAGCTCCGGGGCTTACTATGGCTACACCTTC | CASSSGAYYGYTF | TRBJ1-2 | . | many | TRBV13
TGTGCCAGCAAGGGACAGCTTCTTTACGAGCAGTACTTC | CASKGQLLYEQYF | TRBJ2-7 | TRBD1 | . | TRBV2
TGTGCCAGCAGTTTAGCGTGGGCTAGCACAGATACGCAGTATTTT | CASSLAWASTDTQYF | TRBJ2-3 | . | many | TRBV27
TGCGCCAGCAGCTTACAGGGGATCGGTGGCTACACCTTC | CASSLQGIGGYTF | TRBJ1-2 | TRBD1 | many | TRBV5-1
TGCAGTGCTAGAGAACGTACCGAGCAGTACTTC | CSARERTEQYF | TRBJ2-7 | . | many | TRBV20-1
TGTGCCAGCAGTACAGGGGGTTGGACCTATTACGAGCAGTACTTC | CASSTGGWTYYEQYF | TRBJ2-7 | TRBD1 | many | TRBV7-8
TGTGCCAGCAGCATCGACAGGAGGGAGACCCAGTACTTC | CASSIDRRETQYF | TRBJ2-5 | . | many | TRBV5-6
TGTGCCAGCAGCGCCCACCCGCAGGTTCCCAACGAGCAGTACTTC | CASSAHPQVPNEQYF | TRBJ2-7 | . | many | TRBV7-6
TGTGCCAGCAGTTACAAGGCCTTCTCTGGGGCCAACGTCCTGACTTTC | CASSYKAFSGANVLTF | TRBJ2-6 | . | many | TRBV6-6
TGCGCCAGCAGTTGGGACACGGGGGGCAATCAGCCCCAGCATTTT | CASSWDTGGNQPQHF | TRBJ1-5 | . | many | TRBV5-1
TGCAGCGTTGAAGGGCCAGGGGGTTCGAGTGGCTACACCTTC | CSVEGPGGSSGYTF | TRBJ1-2 | TRBD1 | many | TRBV29-1
TGCGCCAGCTATAGCGGATACTACGAGCAGTACTTC | CASYSGYYEQYF | TRBJ2-7 | . | many | TRBV10-2
TGCGCCAGCAGCTTGGGGCGACAGGCAACTAATGAAAAACTGTTTTTT | CASSLGRQATNEKLFF | TRBJ1-4 | . | many | TRBV5-1
TGCAGTGGAGTGGGGGGAGCGGGGACTACCGGTACGCAGTATTTT | CSGVGGAGTTGTQYF | TRBJ2-3 | TRBD2 | many | TRBV20-1
TGTGCCAGCAGCTTAGGGGCAGAAGAGACCCAGTACTTC | CASSLGAEETQYF | TRBJ2-5 | . | many | TRBV11-1
TGCAGTGCTAGAGGACGCGGAGCGGGAGACACAGATACGCAGTATTTT | CSARGRGAGDTDTQYF | TRBJ2-3 | TRBD2 | many | TRBV20-1
TGTGCCAGCAGCCCGGACGGAAACACCGGGGAGCTGTTTTTT | CASSPDGNTGELFF | TRBJ2-2 | . | many | TRBV12-3/TRBV12-4
TGTGCCAGCAGCCAAGTTGGCGGAGTGACTGAAGCTTTCTTT | CASSQVGGVTEAFF | TRBJ1-1 | . | many | TRBV3-1
TGTGCCAGCAGCTTAGATGCGACCCAGGGGACCCAGTACTTC | CASSLDATQGTQYF | TRBJ2-5 | . | many | TRBV7-9
TGTGCCAGCACCTTGACGTCGGGGGGGGGCACTGAAGCTTTCTTT | CASTLTSGGGTEAFF | TRBJ1-1 | . | many | TRBV7-9
TGTGCCATCAGTGACGGCCAACGGGATTCACCCCTCCACTTT | CAISDGQRDSPLHF | TRBJ1-6 | . | many | TRBV10-3
TGCAGCGTACTCTCCGGGACAGGGGCTAATGAAAAACTGTTTTTT | CSVLSGTGANEKLFF | TRBJ1-4 | TRBD1 | many | TRBV29-1
TGTGCCAGCTCACCTTTCGGGAACACTGAAGCTTTCTTT | CASSPFGNTEAFF | TRBJ1-1 | . | many | TRBV18
TGTGCCAGCAGTGAACAAGGGGATACCCAGTACTTC | CASSEQGDTQYF | TRBJ2-5 | . | many | TRBV2
TGTGCCAGTGAGGGAGTCTCCTACGAGCAGTACTTC | CASEGVSYEQYF | TRBJ2-7 | . | many | TRBV28
TGCAGCGTTGCTCGGGGTAACTATGGCTACACCTTC | CSVARGNYGYTF | TRBJ1-2 | . | many | TRBV29-1
TGCGCCAGCAGCCCCGGTATGGGGACCTACGAGCAGTACTTC | CASSPGMGTYEQYF | TRBJ2-7 | . | many | TRBV5-1
TGTGCCAGCAGCTTCCCCGCAGGGGCCTATGGCTACACCTTC | CASSFPAGAYGYTF | TRBJ1-2 | . | many | TRBV7-9
TGCAGCGTTGAAGTGGGGTATGATACGCAGTATTTT | CSVEVGYDTQYF | TRBJ2-3 | . | many | TRBV29-1
TGCGCCAGCAACCCCGCGGTAGGGGTCTCCTACGAGCAGTACTTC | CASNPAVGVSYEQYF | TRBJ2-7 | . | many | TRBV5-1
TGTGCCATCAGATTGGGGGCAGGGAACACCGGGGAGCTGTTTTTT | CAIRLGAGNTGELFF | TRBJ2-2 | . | many | TRBV10-3
TGTGCCAGCAGTTCAGGGTCCGAAGCTGGCTACACCTTC | CASSSGSEAGYTF | TRBJ1-2 | . | many | TRBV12-3/TRBV12-4
TGTGCCAGCAGCCAAGAGCGACTAGCGTGGGATACGCAGTATTTT | CASSQERLAWDTQYF | TRBJ2-3 | TRBD2 | few | TRBV14
TGTGCCAGCAGCCAATCCGGGACTAGCGGGAGTCCGTACAATGAGCAGTTCTTC | CASSQSGTSGSPYNEQFF | TRBJ2-1 | TRBD2 | many | TRBV7-9
TGTGCCAGCAGCTTAGTTGGGGGTCTAGCGGGTTCTCACGAGCAGTACTTC | CASSLVGGLAGSHEQYF | TRBJ2-7 | TRBD2 | many | TRBV7-2
TGCAGTGCTAGTACGGGGGGACGAAGTGAAGCTTTCTTT | CSASTGGRSEAFF | TRBJ1-1 | . | many | TRBV20-1
TGTGCCAGCAGCCCGGCTAATGAAAAACTGTTTTTT | CASSPANEKLFF | TRBJ1-4 | . | many | TRBV7-9
TGTGCCAGCAGTTCGGGATCGCACACTGAAGCTTTCTTT | CASSSGSHTEAFF | TRBJ1-1 | . | many | TRBV12-3/TRBV12-4
TGCAGTGCTCCCCTTTACAGGGGGCAGAACACCGGGGAGCTGTTTTTT | CSAPLYRGQNTGELFF | TRBJ2-2 | TRBD1 | many | TRBV20-1
TGCGCCAGCGGTAGGGACTTCCAAGAGACCCAGTACTTC | CASGRDFQETQYF | TRBJ2-5 | . | many | TRBV5-1
TGCGCCAGCAGCTTGGGGCCAGGTGGGAACACCGGGGAGCTGTTTTTT | CASSLGPGGNTGELFF | TRBJ2-2 | . | many | TRBV5-1
TGCAGTGCTTTCTCCCTCGGAACTTTGAACACTGAAGCTTTCTTT | CSAFSLGTLNTEAFF | TRBJ1-1 | . | . | TRBV20-1
TGCGCCAGCAGCTTAAGCCCGAACTCCTACAATGAGCAGTTCTTC | CASSLSPNSYNEQFF | TRBJ2-1 | . | many | TRBV5-1
TGCAGTGTCAGGGGAGGGAATGAGCAGTTCTTC | CSVRGGNEQFF | TRBJ2-1 | . | many | TRBV20-1